This entry features one T cell receptor beta chain sequence. Under the authors' procedure: Amplification from reference gene primers served as the basis for estimated nucleated cell counts. The repertoire was sequenced with immunoSEQ multiplex PCR; TCRdb's copy has only in-frame clones and lacks some. The V and J calls and the clone size are those of that table, but D and trimming were determined from the DNA. The sample lists 150,000 to 200,000 clones, roughly 89% occurring once. The sample originates from a study of blood T cell repertoires in COVID-19. About the research overall: Some COVID-19 samples were acute and others convalescent; all came from the United States, Italy and Spain. The cDNA or gDNA used as material had been derived from T cells, B-cell-depleted T cells, or PBMCs.

Germline V gene data show CDR1 as SGHRS and CDR2 as YFSETQ. The CDR3 consists of 14 residues. The V end was cut by 4 bases, the J end by 3 bases, with 13 bases between. Material: peripheral blood. The clonotype comes from a man aged 18 to 35 with active or convalescent COVID-19. The chain couples TRBV5-1 to TRBJ1-1; perhaps TRBD1 as D (6 bases). This CDR3 is CASSIQGGDTEAFF. The CDR3 region has the DNA TGCGCCAGCAGCATACAGGGAGGGGACACTGAAGCTTTCTTT. The entire variable domain, with the rest obtained from reference TRBV5-1 and TRBJ1-1, is as follows: KAGVTQTPRYLIKTRGQQVTLSCSPISGHRSVSWYQQTPGQGLQFLFEYFSETQRNKGNFPGRFSGRQFSNSRSEMNVSTLELGDSALYLCASSIQGGDTEAFFGQGTRLTVV.